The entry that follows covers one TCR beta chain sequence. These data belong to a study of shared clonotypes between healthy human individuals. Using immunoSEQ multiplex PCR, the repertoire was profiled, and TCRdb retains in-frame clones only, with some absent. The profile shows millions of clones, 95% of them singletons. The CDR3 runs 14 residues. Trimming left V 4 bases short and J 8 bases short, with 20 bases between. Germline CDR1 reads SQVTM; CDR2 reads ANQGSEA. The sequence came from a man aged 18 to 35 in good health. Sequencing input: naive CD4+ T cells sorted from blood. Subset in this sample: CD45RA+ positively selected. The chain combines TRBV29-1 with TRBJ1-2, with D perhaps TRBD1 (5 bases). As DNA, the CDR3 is TGCAGCGTTGCAAACAGGAACCAAGTTCCGGGCTACACCTTC. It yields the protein CSVANRNQVPGYTF.